The 14 T cell receptor beta chains below all came from one sample that was sequenced in a study of STAT5B mutations in CD4+ large granular lymphocyte leukemia. Repertoires were generated with immunoSEQ multiplex PCR, while TCRdb's copy carries only in-frame clones and drops some. The sample lists about 48,000 clones, 55% to 75% occurring once. Sequencing input: CD4+ T cells from blood buffy coats. The receptors come from a human donor in good health.

In nucleotides, the CDR3 is TGTGCCAGCAGCAGGGACCGGCAAGAGACCCAGTACTTC. Its translation is CASSRDRQETQYF. The J gene is TRBJ2-5, the V gene TRBV7-2; D might be TRBD1 or TRBD2, each matching 5 bases. This CDR3 spans 13 amino acids. Trimming took off 5 bases at V and 2 bases at J, with 9 bases between the two ends. CDR1 is SGHTA and CDR2 is FQGNSA in the germline V gene.

This clone was picked up a small number of times. V gene TRBV6-5 combines with J gene TRBJ2-5, with TRBD1 identical over 8 bases. V lost 6 bases, J lost 5 bases, and 8 bases stayed unmatched. This CDR3 comprises 14 residues. Per the germline V gene, CDR1 is MNHEY and CDR2 is SVGAGI. In DNA form, the CDR3 reads TGTGCCAGCAGATTGGGACAGGACGCGGAGACCCAGTACTTC. Its translation: CASRLGQDAETQYF.

In its sample, this clone was seen a few times. The CDR3 DNA sequence: TGTGCCAGTACCCCGGGACTAGCGGCCAATGAGCAGTTCTTC. Translating gives CASTPGLAANEQFF. The genes are TRBV19 and TRBJ2-1, with 11 bases aligning to TRBD2. This CDR3 comprises 14 residues. From germline, CDR1 is LNHDA and CDR2 SQIVND (reference sequence). The junction had 5 bases not matched to a gene; V was cut back by 7 bases and J by 6 bases.

The chain recombines TRBV11-2 with TRBJ2-7; 8 positions match TRBD1. The CDR3 consists of 15 residues. Germline CDR1 and CDR2: SGHAT and FQNNGV. V gave up 2 bases and J gave up 6 bases; unmatched junction bases: 9. CDR3 nucleotide sequence: TGTGCCAGCAGCTTAAACCCAGGGGGCAACTCCGAGCAGTACGTC. Translated: CASSLNPGGNSEQYV.

The sample holds one count of this clone. The chain uses TRBV10-3 and TRBJ1-5; possibly TRBD1 for D (5 bases). The V end was cut by 0 bases, the J end by 4 bases, with 10 bases between. From germline, CDR1 is ENHRY and CDR2 SYGVKD. The CDR3 is 15 residues long. CDR3: CAISESGGENQPQHF. In nucleotides, the CDR3 is TGTGCCATCAGTGAGTCTGGAGGGGAAAATCAGCCCCAGCATTTT.

This clone was detected only a few times. The genes are TRBV7-9 and TRBJ1-2; D remains ambiguous. The CDR3 contains 14 residues. CDR1 is SEHNR, CDR2 FQNEAQ, per germline (reference sequence). Trimming pared 0 bases from V and 4 bases from J, leaving 9 bases between. The CDR3 loop is CASSLALDSYGYTF. CDR3 sequence (DNA): TGTGCCAGCAGCTTAGCGTTAGACTCCTATGGCTACACCTTC.

The DNA of the CDR3 is TGTGCCAGCAGCGTAGTGGCTAGCGGGAACAATGAGCAGTTCTTC. Amino acids: CASSVVASGNNEQFF. This chain joins TRBV9 and TRBJ2-1; the match to TRBD2 covers 9 bases. Trimming took 0 bases from V and 5 from J; bases not matched to a gene: 3. Germline V gene sequence: CDR1 SGDLS, CDR2 YYNGEE. The CDR3 consists of 15 residues.

The chain recombines TRBV6-5 with TRBJ1-2; 7 nucleotides align to TRBD1. This CDR3 spans 13 amino acids. The ends lost 11 bases at V and 4 bases at J; junction bases unmatched: 10. CDR1 and CDR2 (germline): MNHEY, SVGAGI. CDR3 sequence: CAVTGAGSYGYTF. The DNA for the CDR3 is TGTGCCGTCACAGGGGCGGGTAGCTATGGCTACACCTTC.

This chain connects TRBV28 to TRBJ2-5; TRBD1 is a possible D gene (5 bases). Between the trimmed V and J ends, which lost 5 bases and 5 bases, there was a span of 18 bases. The CDR3 extends over 15 amino acids. CDR1 MDHEN and CDR2 SYDVKM come from the germline V gene. CDR3 protein: CASSARDLGRETQYF. CDR3 sequence (DNA): TGTGCCAGCAGTGCCAGGGATCTGGGAAGGGAGACCCAGTACTTC.

This chain connects TRBV27 to TRBJ2-3, with D hard to call. This CDR3 is built from 11 residues. V lost 3 bases and J lost 4, with 2 bases in between. The germline V gene encodes CDR1 MNHEY and CDR2 SMNVEV (reference sequence). In DNA form, the CDR3 reads TGTGCCAGCAGTTTTGCAGATACGCAGTATTTT. Translating it yields CASSFADTQYF.

J is TRBJ2-2 and V is TRBV7-9; no firm D call. Germline V gene data show CDR1 as SEHNR and CDR2 as FQNEAQ (reference sequence). The V and J ends lost 0 bases and 8 bases respectively, with 10 bases between them. This CDR3 region has 14 residues. CDR3 loop: CASSLALTEGELFF. CDR3 nucleotides: TGTGCCAGCAGCTTAGCTTTGACCGAGGGGGAGCTGTTTTTT.

This rearrangement joins TRBV5-1 to TRBJ2-2; D gene uncertain. CDR1 is SGHRS, CDR2 YFSETQ, per germline. V was trimmed by 0 bases and J by 5 bases, leaving 5 bases between them. CDR3 length: 13 residues. CDR3 amino acids: CASSLEGTGELFF. The CDR3 DNA follows: TGCGCCAGCAGCTTGGAAGGGACCGGGGAGCTGTTTTTT. The full variable domain, rest sourced from reference TRBV5-1 and TRBJ2-2, is KAGVTQTPRYLIKTRGQQVTLSCSPISGHRSVSWYQQTPGQGLQFLFEYFSETQRNKGNFPGRFSGRQFSNSRSEMNVSTLELGDSALYLCASSLEGTGELFFGEGSRLTVL.

The CDR3 DNA sequence: TGTGCCAGCAGCTTAGTGTGGGACAACCACCCCAATGAGCAGTTCTTC. Its translation: CASSLVWDNHPNEQFF. The rearrangement uses TRBV7-9 and TRBJ2-1; possible D gene TRBD1, 6 bases. The CDR3 extends over 16 amino acids. Trimming removed 1 base at V and 6 bases at J, with 16 bases between. Germline lookup yields CDR1 SEHNR and CDR2 FQNEAQ (reference sequence).

In nucleotides, the CDR3 is TGCAGCGCTAAACAGGGAAACAAAGAGACCCAGTACTTC. Amino acids: CSAKQGNKETQYF. The chain has TRBV29-1 and TRBJ2-5; D is perhaps TRBD1 (6 bases). The germline V gene encodes CDR1 SQVTM and CDR2 ANQGSEA. V gave up 7 bases and J gave up 3 bases, with 15 bases separating them. The CDR3 is 13 residues long.